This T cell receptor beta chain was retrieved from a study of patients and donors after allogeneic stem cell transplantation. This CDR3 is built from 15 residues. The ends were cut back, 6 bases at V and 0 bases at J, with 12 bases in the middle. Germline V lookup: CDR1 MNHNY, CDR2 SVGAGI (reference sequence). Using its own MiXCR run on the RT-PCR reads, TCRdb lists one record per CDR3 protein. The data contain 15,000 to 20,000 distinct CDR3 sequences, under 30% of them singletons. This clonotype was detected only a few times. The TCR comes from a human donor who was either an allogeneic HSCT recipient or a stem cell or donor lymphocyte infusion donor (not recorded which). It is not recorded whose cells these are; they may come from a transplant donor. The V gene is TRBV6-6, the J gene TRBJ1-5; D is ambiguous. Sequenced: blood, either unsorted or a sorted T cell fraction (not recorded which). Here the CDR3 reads CASSSPSLSNQPQHF. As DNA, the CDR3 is TGTGCCAGCAGCTCCCCATCTCTTAGCAATCAGCCCCAGCATTTT.